This TCR beta chain is from a study of blood T cell repertoires in COVID-19 (dated by TCRdb to about 2020). For the wider study: Collaborator samples came from the United States, Italy and Spain and covered acute and convalescent phases of COVID-19. The material from the prospective study consisted of cDNA or gDNA derived from T cells, B-cell-depleted T cells, or PBMCs. Deeply sampled blood TCRbeta repertoires from subjects exposed to, actively infected with, or recovered from COVID-19 were included in the dataset. Samples came from the ongoing ImmuneRACE study (first 160 participants) plus 1,254 subjects from 6 global collaborators. A freely available public database, intended as a resource for researchers studying the immune response to SARS-CoV-2, is where the repertoires were released. Where HLA class I and class II types were available, the types were taken from metadata supplied by the sample provider, not from assay-based typing. Sample metadata almost always included a de-identified subject ID, COVID-19 status, age in years and sex.

On this clone: The specificity of this receptor is unknown. Within one base of it there is no much larger clone, and no base qualities were kept.

What the work shows at the level of the full study, not this receptor alone: Clinical and demographic metadata were provided uncurated, with the amount varying by source and participant.

Collaborating institutions collected whole blood in K2EDTA tubes following their own protocols. For TCRbeta analysis, collaborators shipped samples in one of three forms: frozen whole blood, isolated PBMCs, or DNA extracted from either of those sample types. The immunoSEQ Assay, a bias-controlled multiplex PCR, was used to amplify TCRbeta CDR3 regions from genomic DNA. The authors processed their data as follows. The number of nucleated cells in each sample was estimated from the amplification of reference gene primers within the assay. To quantify the absolute abundance of each unique TCRbeta CDR3 rearrangement, sequence reads were collapsed and filtered. For each sample, productive Simpson clonality was calculated by taking the square root of Simpson's diversity index across productive rearrangements. This is the immuneACCESS table as TCRdb keeps it, with only in-frame sequences that have V and J called. A part of the clones is gone; compared with another copy, unresolved V genes explain less than half, and the rest is unexplained. V, J and clone size are taken as reported in that table, and D and trimming were inferred from the DNA itself. For this sample the table gives 380,000 or so clones, of which 89% were detected only once. The top ten constitute 1% to 1.5% of the sample.

The V end gives up 7 bases and the J end 9 bases, leaving 14 bases in the junction not matched to a gene. Via the germline V gene, CDR1 is SNHLY and CDR2 FYNNEI. There are 16 amino acids in the CDR3, from cysteine to phenylalanine inclusive. Just CDR3 DNA is preserved here, 48 bases in frame from base 1. The sequence joins TRBV2 to TRBJ1-6; 8 junctional bases match TRBD1. Material for sequencing was peripheral blood. This TCR was recovered from a man between 40 and 49 years old with acute or convalescent COVID-19. The base sequence is TGTGCCAGCAAACCCCTCGGACAGGGAAGAGGTTCACCCCTCCACTTT. This encodes CASKPLGQGRGSPLHF.